What follows are 27 T cell receptor beta chains derived from one specimen sequenced in a study of vaccination and CD4 T cells after COVID-19. Researchers used the Oncomine TCR Beta short-read assay to sequence DNA from cultured CD4+ T cells. TCRdb itself ran the PCR reads through MiXCR, one entry per CDR3 protein. Of approximately 15,000 distinct CDR3 sequences listed, 51% are singletons. Treatment specified: roughly 10-day PBMC culture with coronavirus spike peptide pools or control peptides (ViraFEST assay). Antigen specificity for these receptors is unknown. The sequences come from CD4+ T cells from blood, cultured in vitro, collected before SARS-CoV-2 vaccination. All receptors come from a human donor who had recovered from COVID-19.

This rearrangement joins TRBV21-1 to TRBJ1-1; the table's D gene call, TRBD1, was not cross checked with the DNA. TRBV21-1 is an annotated pseudogene. The CDR3 runs 18 residues. CDR3 region: CASSRLGAAPGGDTEAFF. DNA for the CDR3: TGTGCCAGCAGCAGACTGGGGGCAGCACCGGGTGGTGACACTGAAGCTTTCTTT.

V and J are TRBV20-1 and TRBJ2-5; TRBD2 matches 8 bases. The CDR3 loop spans 15 amino acids. Trimming removed 6 bases from V and 5 bases from J; junction bases left unmatched: 14. CDR1 and CDR2 (germline): DFQATT, SNEGSKA (reference sequence). The CDR3 bases are TGCAGTGCCTTCAAAGCGGGAGAGGCTGGGGAGACCCAGTACTTC. It codes for CSAFKAGEAGETQYF.

This rearrangement joins TRBV27 to TRBJ1-2; D is undetermined. The CDR3 contains 14 residues. The germline V and J ends were trimmed by 6 bases and 2 bases, with 13 bases remaining between them. Germline V gene lookup returns CDR1 MNHEY and CDR2 SMNVEV (reference sequence). Here the CDR3 reads CASSPSPENYGYTF. CDR3 sequence (DNA): TGTGCCAGCAGCCCTTCCCCAGAAAACTATGGCTACACCTTC.

The rearrangement uses TRBV6-1 and TRBJ2-5; 9 bases agree with TRBD2. The V and J ends lost 5 bases and 5 bases, in that order; junction bases with no gene match: 6. Per the germline V gene, CDR1 is MNHNS and CDR2 is SASEGT. The CDR3 totals 14 residues. CDR3 sequence reads: CASSISGGGETQYF. The DNA for the CDR3 is TGTGCCAGCAGTATTAGCGGGGGTGGGGAGACCCAGTACTTC.

This sequence joins TRBV7-8 and TRBJ2-5, with 13 bases that match TRBD2. The germline CDR1 and CDR2 sequences are SGHVS and FQNEAQ. The CDR3 contains 15 residues. Germline trimming cut 5 bases from V and 2 bases from J; bases unmatched to any gene: 2. The DNA for the CDR3 is TGTGCCAGCAGCACGGGACTAGCGGGGCAAGAGACCCAGTACTTC. As protein: CASSTGLAGQETQYF.

The chain combines TRBV7-8 with TRBJ1-5; D unclear. The V gene's germline CDR1 is SGHVS and CDR2 FQNEAQ. V shed 2 bases and J shed 5 bases, with 7 bases lying between them. The CDR3 loop spans 13 amino acids. The CDR3 protein is CASSLLWDQPQHF. CDR3 nucleotides: TGTGCCAGCAGCTTACTTTGGGATCAGCCCCAGCATTTT.

The chain carries TRBV6-2 or TRBV6-3 and TRBJ2-7; D is unresolved. This CDR3 spans 11 amino acids. Germline CDR1 and CDR2: MNHEY and SVGEGT. Trimming shortened V by 5 bases and J by 6 bases, and 8 bases separated the two germline ends. In DNA, the CDR3 is TGTGCCAGCAGTCCCCGAGGCGAGCAGTACTTC. This translates into CASSPRGEQYF.

The chain links TRBV7-3 to TRBJ2-3; possible D gene TRBD2, 5 bases. The CDR3 covers 16 residues. V shed 5 bases and J shed 1 base, with 16 bases lying between them. Germline V gene sequence: CDR1 SGHTA, CDR2 FQGTGA. CDR3 nucleotides: TGTGCCAGCAGCCCTCGGACGAGGGCTGGCACAGATACGCAGTATTTT. It translates to CASSPRTRAGTDTQYF.

V gene TRBV6-4 combines with J gene TRBJ2-1; 7 positions match TRBD1. CDR3 length: 15 residues. Trimming at V came to 3 bases and at J to 3 bases, leaving 5 bases not matched to a gene. Germline V lookup: CDR1 MRHNA, CDR2 SNTAGT. CDR3 amino acids: CASSEGQGDYNEQFF. The CDR3 bases are TGTGCCAGCAGTGAGGGTCAGGGGGACTACAATGAGCAGTTCTTC.

This clonotype has a handful of counts. The chain links TRBV7-2 to TRBJ1-2; no firm D call. Deletions cut 1 base from V and 0 bases from J, with 18 bases between. The CDR3 is 18 amino acids. Germline lookup yields CDR1 SGHTA and CDR2 FQGNSA. CDR3 sequence: CASSLVQPGLDSNYGYTF. For the CDR3, the DNA is TGTGCCAGCAGCTTAGTCCAACCGGGCCTAGATTCTAACTATGGCTACACCTTC.

The chain employs TRBV20-1 and TRBJ2-2; 9 positions agree with TRBD2. This CDR3 contains 18 residues. J was trimmed by 5 bases and V by 1 base; bases with no gene match: 14. Germline V lookup: CDR1 DFQATT, CDR2 SNEGSKA (reference sequence). Here the CDR3 DNA reads TGCAGTGCTAGAGGGGCCCGAAAAGGCGGGGGGGCAACCGGGGAGCTGTTTTTT. It codes for CSARGARKGGGATGELFF.

V and J are TRBV6-5 and TRBJ1-2; D ambiguous. V lost 4 bases and J lost 4, with 13 bases in between. This CDR3 is 14 amino acids long. In germline, CDR1 is MNHEY, CDR2 SVGAGI. The CDR3 nucleotides are TGTGCCAGCAGTTCCCTTGAGAGCGGCTATGGCTACACCTTC. Translation: CASSSLESGYGYTF.

This clonotype was seen only a few times. V and J are TRBV10-3 and TRBJ1-2; D gene unclear. This CDR3 has 13 residues. Germline-derived CDR1 and CDR2 are ENHRY and SYGVKD. The V gene lost 8 bases and the J gene lost 0 bases, with 10 bases spanning the gap. The CDR3 sequence: CAIGVRANYGYTF. The DNA for the CDR3 is TGTGCCATCGGTGTCAGAGCTAACTATGGCTACACCTTC.

This clonotype has more than one count but fewer than ten. The chain employs TRBV19 and TRBJ1-2; TRBD1 might be the D (5 bases). Germline V CDR1 and CDR2: LNHDA, SQIVND (reference sequence). The CDR3 has 14 residues. With 5 bases removed from V and 4 bases from J, the gap between germline ends came to 14 bases. The CDR3 spells CASSVRDQFYGYTF. CDR3 DNA: TGTGCCAGTAGTGTCAGGGACCAGTTCTATGGCTACACCTTC.

This chain uses TRBV10-1 with TRBJ2-2, with 8 bases aligning to TRBD1. Germline V gene data show CDR1 as WNHNN and CDR2 as SYGVQD (reference sequence). The CDR3 covers 15 residues. The V and J ends lost 4 bases and 2 bases, in that order; junction bases with no gene match: 3. The CDR3 is CASSAGQGNTGELFF. The DNA of the CDR3 is TGCGCCAGCAGTGCTGGACAGGGAAACACCGGGGAGCTGTTTTTT.

This clonotype turned up a few times. The rearrangement uses TRBV11-2 and TRBJ1-1, with D tentatively TRBD1 (5 bases). The CDR3 length is 16 residues. Germline CDR1 reads SGHAT; CDR2 reads FQNNGV. Trimming cost V 1 base and J 1 base, with 13 bases left between them. For the CDR3, the DNA is TGTGCCAGCAGCTTAGTATCGGCAGGGAAGAACACTGAAGCTTTCTTT. Amino acids: CASSLVSAGKNTEAFF.

This clonotype has more than one count but fewer than ten. This chain connects TRBV20-1 to TRBJ2-3, with a possible D match to TRBD2 (5 bases). V gave up 7 bases and J gave up 3 bases, with 14 bases separating them. The CDR3 length is 13 residues. CDR1 is DFQATT, CDR2 SNEGSKA, per germline (reference sequence). The CDR3 reads CSVEVGVTDTQYF. CDR3 in DNA: TGCAGTGTCGAGGTCGGGGTTACAGATACGCAGTATTTT.

This chain uses TRBV5-1 with TRBJ2-7; 12 bases are shared with TRBD2. V dropped 0 bases and J dropped 6; count of bases not matched to a gene: 4. The germline CDR1 and CDR2 sequences are SGHRS and YFSETQ. This CDR3 has 15 amino acids. The CDR3 reads CASSLGLAGVSEQYF. The CDR3 DNA follows: TGCGCCAGCAGCTTGGGACTAGCGGGAGTAAGCGAGCAGTACTTC. The full variable domain, completed using reference TRBV5-1 and TRBJ2-7, is KAGVTQTPRYLIKTRGQQVTLSCSPISGHRSVSWYQQTPGQGLQFLFEYFSETQRNKGNFPGRFSGRQFSNSRSEMNVSTLELGDSALYLCASSLGLAGVSEQYFGPGTRLTVT.

In its sample, this clonotype ranks as large. The chain couples TRBV20-1 to TRBJ1-2; a weak D match, TRBD1 (6 bases). This CDR3 contains 14 residues. V was pared by 3 bases and J by 6 bases, with 17 bases between. The germline V gene encodes CDR1 DFQATT and CDR2 SNEGSKA (reference sequence). The CDR3 nucleotides read TGCAGTGCTAGTCGGGACACGTTAAGGAATGGCTACACCTTC. This codes for CSASRDTLRNGYTF.

The chain links TRBV7-2 to TRBJ1-1; D ambiguous. Germline CDR1 and CDR2: SGHTA and FQGNSA. CDR3 length: 16 residues. V shed 0 bases and J shed 5 bases, with 16 bases lying between them. The DNA for the CDR3 is TGTGCCAGCAGCTTAGCCAATTTAGGGTTGAGAACTGAAGCTTTCTTT. It codes for CASSLANLGLRTEAFF.

The rearrangement links TRBV27 to TRBJ2-3; D is undetermined. This CDR3 contains 16 residues. Germline CDR1 MNHEY, CDR2 SMNVEV (reference sequence). V lost 2 bases, J lost 4 bases, and 16 bases lay in between. As DNA, the CDR3 is TGTGCCAGCAGTTTAAACCCGGGTTCGACCGCAGATACGCAGTATTTT. Its translation is CASSLNPGSTADTQYF.

The J gene is TRBJ1-1, the V gene TRBV2, with no clear D. CDR3 length: 10 amino acids. V lost 10 bases and J 10 bases, leaving 13 bases between the germline ends. The germline V gene has CDR1 SNHLY and CDR2 FYNNEI. In nucleotides, the CDR3 is TGTGCCATCACAGTGGTAGGAGCTTTCTTT. Its protein product is CAITVVGAFF.

In this sample, this clonotype turned up a few times. V and J are TRBV6-5 and TRBJ1-2; D is undetermined. The CDR3 spans 15 residues. V dropped 2 bases and J dropped 0 bases, with 10 bases sitting between them. Germline CDR1 is MNHEY and CDR2 is SVGAGI. CDR3 DNA: TGTGCCAGCAGTTACCCGTCAGGCCCTAACTATGGCTACACCTTC. Translated, it gives CASSYPSGPNYGYTF.

This clonotype was counted a few times. The genes are TRBV27 and TRBJ2-6, with D tentatively TRBD1 (6 bases). Germline CDR1 and CDR2: MNHEY and SMNVEV (reference sequence). This CDR3 is built from 16 residues. V gave up 5 bases and J gave up 0 bases, with 11 bases separating them. The CDR3 loop is CASSRNRVSGANVLTF. In DNA form, the CDR3 reads TGTGCCAGCAGTAGAAACAGGGTCTCTGGGGCCAACGTCCTGACTTTC.

This sequence joins TRBV6-1 and TRBJ1-3, with D uncertain. This CDR3 has 15 residues. V lost 10 bases, J lost 0 bases, and 16 bases lay in between. Per the germline V gene, CDR1 is MNHNS and CDR2 is SASEGT. The CDR3: CATGGNNNSGNTIYF. The CDR3, as DNA: TGTGCCACGGGTGGCAACAACAACTCTGGAAACACCATATATTTT.

This clonotype was observed a few times. The chain recombines TRBV20-1 with TRBJ2-1; 8 bases agree with TRBD2. There are 15 residues in the CDR3. Germline-derived CDR1 and CDR2 are DFQATT and SNEGSKA (reference sequence). V dropped 6 bases and J dropped 3; count of bases not matched to a gene: 10. The CDR3 bases are TGCAGTGCGATGCGAAGGAGCGGGAGCTACAATGAGCAGTTCTTC. It yields the protein CSAMRRSGSYNEQFF.

This clonotype showed up just a few times. The chain combines TRBV27 with TRBJ1-5, with D possibly matching TRBD1 (6 bases). The germline V gene has CDR1 MNHEY and CDR2 SMNVEV (reference sequence). V lost 3 bases and J 7 bases, leaving 13 bases between the germline ends. CDR3 length: 14 amino acids. The CDR3 reads CASSFRGLGQPQHF. As DNA, the CDR3 is TGTGCCAGCAGTTTCAGGGGTTTAGGACAGCCCCAGCATTTT.